Below are 21 T cell receptor beta chains sequenced from a single sample in a study of T cell responses to AZD1222 COVID-19 vaccine. Some clones are missing from TCRdb's copy, which holds only in-frame ones; the method was immunoSEQ multiplex PCR. Here the sample spans under 200,000 clones, approximately 95% being singletons. The sample consisted of peripheral blood, taken on day 0 of AZD1222 vaccination. Receptors originate from an adult in good health.

The J gene is TRBJ2-7, the V gene TRBV2; 8 positions match TRBD1. Germline V CDR1 and CDR2: SNHLY, FYNNEI. The CDR3 contains 12 residues. Trimming removed 5 bases from V and 6 bases from J; junction bases left unmatched: 3. This CDR3 reads CASSRTGLEQYF. In nucleotides, the CDR3 is TGTGCCAGCAGTCGGACAGGGCTCGAGCAGTACTTC. The whole variable domain, filled in from reference TRBV2 and TRBJ2-7, reads EPEVTQTPSHQVTQMGQEVILRCVPISNHLYFYWYRQILGQKVEFLVSFYNNEISEKSEIFDDQFSVERPDGSNFTLKIRSTKLEDSAMYFCASSRTGLEQYFGPGTRLTVT.

The rearrangement links TRBV7-8 to TRBJ2-4; 8 positions agree with TRBD2. Germline V gene lookup returns CDR1 SGHVS and CDR2 FQNEAQ. The CDR3 loop spans 14 amino acids. With V trimmed by 7 bases and J by 9 bases, 11 bases remained unmatched. The CDR3, as DNA: TGTGCCAGCACCCCGGGGGGGGGCGGCAGCATTCAGTACTTC. Its protein is CASTPGGGGSIQYF.

The chain uses TRBV7-2 and TRBJ1-6, with 9 bases that match TRBD1. The germline V gene encodes CDR1 SGHTA and CDR2 FQGNSA. J lost 8 bases, V lost 1 base, and 3 bases had no gene match. The CDR3 consists of 15 residues. This chain's CDR3 is CASSLGGTGYSPLHF. As DNA, the CDR3 is TGTGCCAGCAGCTTAGGAGGGACAGGGTATTCACCCCTCCACTTT.

This clone was counted a single time. The V and J genes are TRBV6-2 or TRBV6-3 and TRBJ1-2, with unresolved D. The CDR3 contains 14 residues. Germline-derived CDR1 and CDR2 are MNHEY and SVGEGT. V was trimmed by 1 base and J by 4 bases, leaving 10 bases between them. CDR3 DNA: TGTGCCAGCAGTTACTTTACCGAACGCTATGGCTACACCTTC. This translates into CASSYFTERYGYTF.

This chain connects TRBV27 to TRBJ1-1; D remains ambiguous. Germline values: CDR1 MNHEY, CDR2 SMNVEV (reference sequence). The CDR3 runs to 13 residues. The ends were cut back, 4 bases at V and 2 bases at J, with 8 bases in the middle. CDR3 bases: TGTGCCAGCAGTTCGTGGGGTAACACTGAAGCTTTCTTT. This gives the protein CASSSWGNTEAFF.

As regards this clone: An end of the junction differs from the germline gene, which may be a read error. This chain links TRBV5-6 with TRBJ1-1; D might be TRBD1 (6 bases). The CDR3 spans 13 residues. Germline CDR1 and CDR2: SGHDT and YYEEEE. The CDR3 reads CASSLIRDTEAFF. The CDR3 DNA reads TGTGCCAGCAGCTTGATCCGGGACACAGAAGCTTTCTTT. The entire variable domain, with the rest obtained from reference TRBV5-6 and TRBJ1-1, is as follows: DAGVTQSPTHLIKTRGQQVTLRCSPKSGHDTVSWYQQALGQGPQFIFQYYEEEERQRGNFPDRFSGHQFPNYSSELNVNALLLGDSALYLCASSLIRDTEAFFGQGTRLTVV.

The chain recombines TRBV7-8 with TRBJ1-4; the match to TRBD1 covers 8 bases. CDR3 length: 15 residues. In germline, CDR1 is SGHVS, CDR2 FQNEAQ. The V and J ends lost 5 bases and 10 bases, in that order; junction bases with no gene match: 12. CDR3 loop: CASSPPGGQGLKLFF. The CDR3 DNA reads as TGTGCCAGCAGCCCGCCCGGAGGACAGGGTTTAAAACTGTTTTTT. Variable domain in full (rest from reference TRBV7-8 and TRBJ1-4): GAGVSQSPRYKVAKRGQDVALRCDPISGHVSLFWYQQALGQGPEFLTYFQNEAQLDKSGLPSDRFFAERPEGSVSTLKIQRTQQEDSAVYLCASSPPGGQGLKLFFGSGTQLSVL.

The rearrangement uses TRBV5-1 and TRBJ1-1; a weak D match, TRBD1 (6 bases). The CDR3 extends over 14 amino acids. The germline V gene has CDR1 SGHRS and CDR2 YFSETQ. Trimming pared 5 bases from V and 1 base from J, leaving 12 bases between. CDR3 sequence reads: CASRRETGNTEAFF. DNA for the CDR3: TGCGCCAGCAGACGGGAGACAGGGAACACTGAAGCTTTCTTT.

The J gene is TRBJ2-7, the V gene TRBV11-2; no clear D. The germline V gene encodes CDR1 SGHAT and CDR2 FQNNGV. V was cut by 5 bases and J by 4 bases, with 9 bases left in between. CDR3 length equals 12 residues. CDR3 coding DNA: TGTGCCAGCAGCGCCCTCCATTACGAGCAGTACTTC. It is translated as CASSALHYEQYF.

This clone was seen once. The V gene is TRBV5-6, the J gene TRBJ2-7; TRBD1 might be the D (7 bases). This CDR3 has 15 amino acids. The germline V and J ends were trimmed by 3 bases and 5 bases, with 18 bases remaining between them. The V gene's germline CDR1 is SGHDT and CDR2 YYEEEE. The DNA for the CDR3 is TGTGCCAGCAGCTCCGACGGAGGGGGCGTCCACGAGCAGTACTTC. As protein: CASSSDGGGVHEQYF. Full variable domain (missing parts from reference TRBV5-6 and TRBJ2-7): DAGVTQSPTHLIKTRGQQVTLRCSPKSGHDTVSWYQQALGQGPQFIFQYYEEEERQRGNFPDRFSGHQFPNYSSELNVNALLLGDSALYLCASSSDGGGVHEQYFGPGTRLTVT.

The chain couples TRBV6-5 to TRBJ1-2; D perhaps matches TRBD1 (6 bases). This CDR3 spans 14 amino acids. Per the germline V gene, CDR1 is MNHEY and CDR2 is SVGAGI. The V end lost 6 bases, the J end lost 8 bases, and 19 bases lay between the germline ends. The CDR3 sequence: CASRPAGVRMGYTF. CDR3 nucleotide sequence: TGTGCCAGCAGGCCCGCAGGGGTCAGGATGGGCTACACCTTC.

This clone appeared a single time. This chain connects TRBV7-8 to TRBJ2-1; 8 bases line up with TRBD2. V was pared by 6 bases and J by 4 bases, with 11 bases of the junction left unmatched. The CDR3 loop spans 16 amino acids. Looked up from germline, CDR1 is SGHVS and CDR2 is FQNEAQ. The CDR3 DNA reads as TGTGCCAGCAGAGCCCTTACCGGGGGGGCATACAATGAGCAGTTCTTC. Residues: CASRALTGGAYNEQFF.

CDR3 coding DNA: TGTGCCAGTAGTATACCGGGACAGGTCTTGGGGGAGACCCAGTACTTC. Amino acid sequence: CASSIPGQVLGETQYF. This chain uses TRBV19 with TRBJ2-5, with 8 bases lining up with TRBD1. Germline assignment: CDR1 LNHDA and CDR2 SQIVND (reference sequence). The CDR3 is 16 amino acids. V lost 2 bases to trimming and J lost 5 bases; unmatched junction nucleotides: 10. Complete variable domain (other parts from reference TRBV19 and TRBJ2-5): DGGITQSPKYLFRKEGQNVTLSCEQNLNHDAMYWYRQDPGQGLRLIYYSQIVNDFQKGDIAEGYSVSREKKESFPLTVTSAQKNPTAFYLCASSIPGQVLGETQYFGPGTRLLVL.

The gene calls are TRBV3-1 (or the pseudogene TRBV3-2) and TRBJ2-2; D remains unclear. This CDR3 region has 13 residues. V gave up 1 base and J gave up 8 bases, with 8 bases separating them. Germline V lookup: CDR1 LGHDT, CDR2 YNNKEL (reference sequence). The CDR3 protein is CASSQVTGGELFF. Here the CDR3 DNA reads TGTGCCAGCAGCCAAGTAACCGGGGGGGAGCTGTTTTTT.

The CDR3 DNA reads as TGCGCCAGCAGCCCTCAGGATGGTGAAAAACTGTTTTTT. As protein: CASSPQDGEKLFF. V and J are TRBV5-1 and TRBJ1-4, with unresolved D. The CDR3 runs 13 residues. V was pared by 4 bases and J by 7 bases, with 11 bases between. Germline CDR1 is SGHRS and CDR2 is YFSETQ.

This sequence joins TRBV5-6 and TRBJ1-2; D is possibly TRBD1 (6 bases). Per germline, CDR1 SGHDT and CDR2 YYEEEE. V was shortened by 7 bases and J by 6 bases, with 19 bases between the two germline ends. The CDR3 has 14 amino acids. The DNA for the CDR3 is TGTGCCAGCGGCCCTCGGGGGGGGCGTCATGGCTACACCTTC. Amino acid sequence: CASGPRGGRHGYTF.

V is TRBV5-1 and J is TRBJ2-5, with TRBD1 matching 7 bases. The V gene end was trimmed by 4 bases and the J gene end by 5 bases; junction bases not matched to a gene: 5. The CDR3 loop spans 13 amino acids. CDR1 SGHRS and CDR2 YFSETQ come from the germline V gene. CDR3 DNA sequence: TGCGCCAGCAGCCCTACAGGGGAGGAGACCCAGTACTTC. This translates into CASSPTGEETQYF.

The chain joins TRBV9 to TRBJ2-2, with TRBD2 matching 8 bases. The CDR3 is 14 residues long. V lost 5 bases to trimming and J lost 4 bases; unmatched junction nucleotides: 4. Germline V gene data show CDR1 as SGDLS and CDR2 as YYNGEE. CDR3 nucleotides: TGTGCCAGCAGTAAAAGCGGGGGCACCGGGGAGCTGTTTTTT. Its translation is CASSKSGGTGELFF.

The J gene is TRBJ1-2, the V gene TRBV10-1; a weak D match, TRBD1 (5 bases). The length of the CDR3 is 15 residues. Per germline, CDR1 WNHNN and CDR2 SYGVQD (reference sequence). V was cut by 3 bases and J by 6 bases, with 17 bases left in between. The CDR3, as DNA: TGCGCCAGCAGTGATCCTTCTTCAGGGATCGATGGCTACACCTTC. Translation gives CASSDPSSGIDGYTF.

This clone was seen a single time. J is TRBJ1-6 and V is TRBV5-1; D gene ambiguous. The CDR3 contains 14 residues. Trimming took off 0 bases at V and 9 bases at J, with 10 bases between the two ends. The germline V gene encodes CDR1 SGHRS and CDR2 YFSETQ. The CDR3 sequence is CASSLDPLVSPLHF. The DNA of the CDR3 is TGCGCCAGCAGCTTGGATCCGCTGGTTTCACCCCTCCACTTT.

The chain links TRBV6-5 to TRBJ2-7, with 8 positions matching TRBD2. The germline gives CDR1 MNHEY, CDR2 SVGAGI. The trim removed 10 bases at V and 2 bases at J, leaving 13 bases unmatched. This CDR3 region has 15 residues. CDR3 bases: TGTGCCACCCAGTCTAGTAACGGGGGGGCCTACGAGCAGTACTTC. This encodes CATQSSNGGAYEQYF.